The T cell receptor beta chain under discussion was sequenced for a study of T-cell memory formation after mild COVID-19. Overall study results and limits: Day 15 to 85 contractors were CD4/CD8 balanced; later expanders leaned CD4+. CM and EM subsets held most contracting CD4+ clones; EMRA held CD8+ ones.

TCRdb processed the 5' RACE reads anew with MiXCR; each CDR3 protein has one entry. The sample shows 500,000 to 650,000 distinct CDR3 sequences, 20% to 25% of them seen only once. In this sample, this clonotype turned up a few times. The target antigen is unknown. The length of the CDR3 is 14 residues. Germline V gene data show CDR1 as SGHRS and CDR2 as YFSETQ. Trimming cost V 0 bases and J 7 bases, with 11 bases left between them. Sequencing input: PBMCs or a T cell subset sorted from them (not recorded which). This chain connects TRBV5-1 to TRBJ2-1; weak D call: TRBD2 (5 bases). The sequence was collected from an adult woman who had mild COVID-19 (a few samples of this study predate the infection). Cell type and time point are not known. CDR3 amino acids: CASSLGRGGNEQFF. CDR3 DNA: TGCGCCAGCAGCTTGGGCCGTGGCGGGAATGAGCAGTTCTTC.